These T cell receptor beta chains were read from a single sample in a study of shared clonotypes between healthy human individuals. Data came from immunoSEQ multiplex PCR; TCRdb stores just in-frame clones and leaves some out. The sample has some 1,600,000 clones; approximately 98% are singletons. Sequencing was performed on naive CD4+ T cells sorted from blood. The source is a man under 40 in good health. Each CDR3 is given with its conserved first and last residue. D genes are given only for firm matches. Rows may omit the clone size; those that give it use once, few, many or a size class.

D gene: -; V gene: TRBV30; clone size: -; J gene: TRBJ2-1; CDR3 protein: CAWNDYGVLAEQFF; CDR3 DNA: TGTGCCTGGAACGACTACGGGGTTTTGGCTGAGCAGTTCTTC
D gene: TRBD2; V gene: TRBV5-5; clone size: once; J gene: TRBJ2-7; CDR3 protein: CASSSGLAGGNEQYF; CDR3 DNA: TGTGCCAGCAGTTCAGGACTAGCGGGAGGGAACGAGCAGTACTTC
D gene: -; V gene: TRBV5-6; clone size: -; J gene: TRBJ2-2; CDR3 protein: CASSFSHRNTGELFF; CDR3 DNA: TGTGCCAGCAGCTTTAGCCACAGGAACACCGGGGAGCTGTTTTTT
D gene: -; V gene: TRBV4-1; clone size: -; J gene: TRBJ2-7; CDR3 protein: CASSLLSTWDYEQYF; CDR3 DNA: TGCGCCAGCAGCCTCCTATCCACTTGGGACTACGAGCAGTACTTC
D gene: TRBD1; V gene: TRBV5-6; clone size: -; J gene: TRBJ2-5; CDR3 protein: CASSWRTGYWETQYF; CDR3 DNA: TGTGCCAGCAGCTGGAGGACAGGGTATTGGGAGACCCAGTACTTC
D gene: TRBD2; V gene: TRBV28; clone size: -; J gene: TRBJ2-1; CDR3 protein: CASSLAGGYNEQFF; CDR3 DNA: TGTGCCAGCAGTCTAGCGGGAGGCTACAATGAGCAGTTCTTC
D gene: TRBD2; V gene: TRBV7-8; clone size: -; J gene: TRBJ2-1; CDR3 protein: CASRGGRATTYNEQFF; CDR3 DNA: TGTGCCAGCAGAGGCGGGAGGGCCACTACTTACAATGAGCAGTTCTTC
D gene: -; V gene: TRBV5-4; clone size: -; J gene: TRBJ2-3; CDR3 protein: CASSLGGGTPDTQYF; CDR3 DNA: TGTGCCAGCAGCTTGGGCGGCGGGACCCCAGATACGCAGTATTTT
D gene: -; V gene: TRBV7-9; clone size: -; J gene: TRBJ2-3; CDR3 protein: CASSPPGDTQYF; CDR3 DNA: TGTGCCAGCAGCCCCCCGGGGGATACGCAGTATTTT
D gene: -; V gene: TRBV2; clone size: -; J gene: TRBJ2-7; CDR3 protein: CASSALVVGYEQYF; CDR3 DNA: TGTGCCAGCAGTGCGCTAGTAGTAGGCTACGAGCAGTACTTC
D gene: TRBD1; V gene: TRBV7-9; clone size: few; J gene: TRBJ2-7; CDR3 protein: CASSGTGNEQYF; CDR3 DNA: TGTGCCAGCAGCGGGACAGGAAACGAGCAGTACTTC
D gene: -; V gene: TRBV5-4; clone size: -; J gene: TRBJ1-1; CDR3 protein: CASSLSRAEAFF; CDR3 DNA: TGTGCCAGCAGCTTGAGTCGTGCTGAAGCTTTCTTT
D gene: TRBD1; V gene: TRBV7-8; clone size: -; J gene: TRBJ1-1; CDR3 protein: CASTSEARGTEAFF; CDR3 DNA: TGTGCCAGCACCTCTGAAGCCAGGGGGACTGAAGCTTTCTTT
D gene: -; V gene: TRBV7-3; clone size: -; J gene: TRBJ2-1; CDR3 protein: CASSPHGGRGNEQFF; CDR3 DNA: TGTGCCAGCAGCCCACACGGGGGTAGGGGTAATGAGCAGTTCTTC
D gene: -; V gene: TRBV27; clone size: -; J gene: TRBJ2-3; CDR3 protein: CASSLLRTDTQYF; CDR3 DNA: TGTGCCAGCAGTTTATTAAGGACAGATACGCAGTATTTT
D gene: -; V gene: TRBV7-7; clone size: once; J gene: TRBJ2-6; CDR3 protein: CASSLWGVLTF; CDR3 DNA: TGTGCTAGCAGCTTATGGGGAGTCCTGACTTTC
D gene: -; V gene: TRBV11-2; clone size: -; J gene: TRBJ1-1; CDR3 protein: CASSGGGLDAEAFF; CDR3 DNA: TGTGCCAGCAGCGGCGGGGGGCTTGACGCTGAAGCTTTCTTT
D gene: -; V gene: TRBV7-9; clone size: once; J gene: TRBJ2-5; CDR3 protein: CASSLGPKKETQYF; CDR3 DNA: TGTGCCAGCAGCTTGGGTCCAAAAAAAGAGACCCAGTACTTC
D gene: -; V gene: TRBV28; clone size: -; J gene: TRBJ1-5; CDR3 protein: CASSLLSRVDQPQHF; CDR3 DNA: TGTGCCAGCAGTTTATTGTCCAGGGTGGATCAGCCCCAGCATTTT
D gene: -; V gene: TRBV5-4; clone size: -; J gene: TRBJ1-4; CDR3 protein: CASSPTGSSYEKLFF; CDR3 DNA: TGTGCCAGCAGCCCGACAGGATCTAGTTATGAAAAACTGTTTTTT
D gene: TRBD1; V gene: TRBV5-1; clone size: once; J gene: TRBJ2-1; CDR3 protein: CASSLIRDRVSEQFF; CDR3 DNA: TGCGCCAGCAGCTTGATTCGGGACAGGGTCAGCGAGCAGTTCTTC
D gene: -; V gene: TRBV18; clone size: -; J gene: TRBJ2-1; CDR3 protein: CASSPPLLGQSRFSSYNEQFF; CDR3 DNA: TGTGCCAGCTCACCACCGCTGCTAGGACAGTCCCGTTTTAGCTCCTACAATGAGCAGTTCTTC
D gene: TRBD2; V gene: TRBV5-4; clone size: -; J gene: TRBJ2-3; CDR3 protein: CASSPVGLAGLTDTQYF; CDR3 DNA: TGTGCCAGCAGCCCGGTGGGACTAGCGGGCCTCACAGATACGCAGTATTTT
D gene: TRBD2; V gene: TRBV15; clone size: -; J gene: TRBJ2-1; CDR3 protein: CATSRVFTPGTSGRSEQFF; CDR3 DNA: TGTGCCACCAGCAGAGTATTTACCCCCGGGACTAGCGGGAGAAGCGAGCAGTTCTTC
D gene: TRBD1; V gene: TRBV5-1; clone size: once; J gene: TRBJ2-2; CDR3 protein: CASSQRQGALAGELFF; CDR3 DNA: TGCGCCAGCAGCCAAAGACAGGGGGCCTTGGCCGGGGAGCTGTTTTTT
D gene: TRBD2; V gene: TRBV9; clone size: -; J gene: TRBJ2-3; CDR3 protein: CASSSSGRPDTQYF; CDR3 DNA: TGTGCCAGCAGCTCTAGCGGGAGGCCAGATACGCAGTATTTT
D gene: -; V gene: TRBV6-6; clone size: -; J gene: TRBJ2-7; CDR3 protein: CASSYAQYEQYF; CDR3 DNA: TGTGCCAGCAGTTACGCTCAATACGAGCAGTACTTC
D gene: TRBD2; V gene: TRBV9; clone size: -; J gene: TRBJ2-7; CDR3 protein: CASSAGTSGAMEQYF; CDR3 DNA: TGTGCCAGCAGCGCCGGGACTAGCGGAGCTATGGAGCAGTACTTC
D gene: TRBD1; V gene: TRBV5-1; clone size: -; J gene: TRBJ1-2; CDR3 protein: CASSEGTGPYGYTF; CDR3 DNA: TGCGCCAGCAGCGAAGGGACAGGCCCCTATGGCTACACCTTC
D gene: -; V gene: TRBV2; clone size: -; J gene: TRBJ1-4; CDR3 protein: CASSYGTGGNEKLFF; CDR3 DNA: TGTGCCAGCAGTTATGGGACGGGCGGTAATGAAAAACTGTTTTTT
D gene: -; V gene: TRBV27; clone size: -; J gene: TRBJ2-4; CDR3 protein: CASSLAGGKAKNIQYF; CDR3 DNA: TGTGCCAGCAGTTTAGCTGGGGGGAAAGCCAAAAACATTCAGTACTTC
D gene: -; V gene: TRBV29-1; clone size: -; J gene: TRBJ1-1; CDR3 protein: CSVDGGTNTEAFF; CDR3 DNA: TGCAGCGTTGACGGCGGAACGAACACTGAAGCTTTCTTT
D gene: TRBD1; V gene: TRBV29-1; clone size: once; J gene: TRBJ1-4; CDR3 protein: CSVFRQGLDEKLFF; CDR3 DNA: TGCAGCGTTTTCCGACAGGGATTAGATGAAAAACTGTTTTTT
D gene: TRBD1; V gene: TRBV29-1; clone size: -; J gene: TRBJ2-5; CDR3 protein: CSVVTGVQTQYF; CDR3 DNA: TGCAGCGTTGTAACAGGGGTGCAGACCCAGTACTTC
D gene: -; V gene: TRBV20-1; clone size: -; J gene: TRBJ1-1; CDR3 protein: CSASEVEAFF; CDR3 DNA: TGCAGTGCTAGTGAAGTTGAAGCTTTCTTT
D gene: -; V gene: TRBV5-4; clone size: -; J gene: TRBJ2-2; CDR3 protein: CASSLGLHLNTGELFF; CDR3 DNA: TGTGCCAGCAGCTTGGGACTCCACCTAAACACCGGGGAGCTGTTTTTT
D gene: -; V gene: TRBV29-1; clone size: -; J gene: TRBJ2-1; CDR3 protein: CSVEGIHYNEQFF; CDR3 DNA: TGCAGCGTTGAAGGGATCCATTACAATGAGCAGTTCTTC
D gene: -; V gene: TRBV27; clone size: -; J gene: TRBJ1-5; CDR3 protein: CATRPAGQDFRPQHF; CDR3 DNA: TGTGCCACCCGTCCGGCAGGTCAAGATTTTCGGCCCCAGCATTTT
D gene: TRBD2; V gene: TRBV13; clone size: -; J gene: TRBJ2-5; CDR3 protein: CASTPLFQRWEGQVAQYF; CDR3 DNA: TGTGCCAGCACTCCTTTGTTTCAGCGGTGGGAGGGCCAAGTGGCCCAGTACTTC
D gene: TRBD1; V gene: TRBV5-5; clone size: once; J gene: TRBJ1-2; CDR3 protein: CASSLGTGGGYTF; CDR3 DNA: TGTGCCAGCAGCCTTGGGACAGGGGGTGGCTACACCTTC
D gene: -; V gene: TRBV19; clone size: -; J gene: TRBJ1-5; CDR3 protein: CASSAGQAIPPQHF; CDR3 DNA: TGTGCCAGTAGCGCCGGGCAGGCTATTCCGCCCCAGCATTTT
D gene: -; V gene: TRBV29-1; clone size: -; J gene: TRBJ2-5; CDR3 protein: CSVEGGGRETQYF; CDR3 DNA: TGCAGCGTTGAAGGAGGGGGGAGGGAGACCCAGTACTTC
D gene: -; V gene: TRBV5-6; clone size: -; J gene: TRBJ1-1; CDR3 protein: CASSPAPDTEAFF; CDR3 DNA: TGTGCCAGCAGCCCCGCCCCGGACACTGAAGCTTTCTTT
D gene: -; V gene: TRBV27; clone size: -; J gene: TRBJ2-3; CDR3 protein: CASSPSWAYPTDTQYF; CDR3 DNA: TGTGCCAGCAGTCCCTCCTGGGCCTACCCTACAGATACGCAGTATTTT
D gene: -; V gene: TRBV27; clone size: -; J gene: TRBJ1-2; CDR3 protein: CASRSQGYGYTF; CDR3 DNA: TGTGCCAGCAGGTCACAGGGTTACGGCTACACCTTC
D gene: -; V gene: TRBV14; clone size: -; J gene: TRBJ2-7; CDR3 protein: CASITGTYSYEQYF; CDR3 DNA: TGTGCCAGCATCACCGGGACATATTCCTACGAGCAGTACTTC
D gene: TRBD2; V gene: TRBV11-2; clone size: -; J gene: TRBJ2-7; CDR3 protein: CASSFGLAGAYEQYF; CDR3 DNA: TGTGCCAGCAGCTTTGGACTAGCGGGAGCCTACGAGCAGTACTTC
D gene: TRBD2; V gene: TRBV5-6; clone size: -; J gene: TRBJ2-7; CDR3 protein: CASSVSGRAYEQYF; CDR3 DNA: TGTGCCAGCAGCGTTAGCGGGAGGGCCTACGAGCAGTACTTC
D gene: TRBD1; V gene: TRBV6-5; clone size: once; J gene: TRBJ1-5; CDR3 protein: CASTDRGGQPQHF; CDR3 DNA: TGTGCCAGCACGGACAGGGGAGGCCAGCCCCAGCATTTT
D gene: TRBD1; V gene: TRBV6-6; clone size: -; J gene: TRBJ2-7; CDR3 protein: CASSSTTGGTYEQYF; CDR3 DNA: TGTGCCAGCAGTTCCACGACAGGGGGCACCTACGAGCAGTACTTC
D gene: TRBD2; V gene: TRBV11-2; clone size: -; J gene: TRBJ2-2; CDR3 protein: CASSPMGSGWTGELFF; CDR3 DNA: TGTGCCAGCAGCCCCATGGGTAGCGGGTGGACCGGGGAGCTGTTTTTT
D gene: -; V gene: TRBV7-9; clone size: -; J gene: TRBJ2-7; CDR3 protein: CASSLRQVSYEQYF; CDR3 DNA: TGTGCCAGCAGCCTAAGACAGGTCTCCTACGAGCAGTACTTC
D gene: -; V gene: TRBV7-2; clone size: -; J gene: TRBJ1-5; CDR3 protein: CASSLTLHQPQHF; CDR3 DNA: TGTGCCAGCAGCTTGACCCTCCATCAGCCCCAGCATTTT
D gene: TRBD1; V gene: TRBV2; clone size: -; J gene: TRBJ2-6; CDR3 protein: CASSLSQGSGANVLTF; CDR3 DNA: TGTGCCAGCAGTCTCTCACAGGGGTCTGGGGCCAACGTCCTGACTTTC